This T cell receptor beta chain was profiled in a study of T cell responses to AZD1222 COVID-19 vaccine. For the study at large: Samples with a second dose at about 4 or about 12 weeks were pooled together. The study's findings and limits: Dominant CD4 TCR responses targeted spike regions 160-218 and 743-854. As reported, nearly half of all spike-specific TCRs target variant regions that are unmutated. Most donors were white British and more were female, and clonal diversity was possibly underestimated.

A word on this clone: The antigen remains unidentified.

The CDR3 is 16 amino acids. J was trimmed by 3 bases and V by 0 bases; bases with no gene match: 5. The V gene's germline CDR1 is LGHNA and CDR2 YSLEER. Here immunoSEQ multiplex PCR was the method, and the copy in TCRdb shows in-frame clones only, minus some. The sample carries more than 150,000 clones, 90% recorded once. The clonotype comes from an adult in good health. The sequenced sample was peripheral blood, obtained on day 0 of AZD1222 vaccination. The V call is TRBV4-3, the J call TRBJ2-7; 10 positions agree with TRBD2. CDR3 nucleotide sequence: TGCGCCAGCAGCCAAGAATTGGCTAGCGGGAGCTACGAGCAGTACTTC. It translates to CASSQELASGSYEQYF.